These 20 T cell receptor beta chains were all obtained from the same sample, sequenced in a study of blood T cells in healthy people across ages. Next came a second PCR, run for roughly 7 to 12 cycles, which used a sample-barcoded 5' primer along with a J-beta primer mix. TCRdb recomputed calls from the 5' RACE reads with MiXCR, one row per CDR3 protein. The table includes about 800,000 distinct CDR3 sequences, about 46% detected once. Sequencing used blood. The receptors were sampled from an elderly man in good health.

This clonotype was counted a few times. The V gene is TRBV7-2, the J gene TRBJ2-7, with D possibly TRBD2 on 7 matching bases. V was cut by 5 bases and J by 0 bases, with 11 bases left in between. The CDR3 sequence is 14 residues long. CDR1 is SGHTA and CDR2 is FQGNSA in the germline V gene. Here the CDR3 reads CASSRGAGSYEQYF. The CDR3 DNA reads TGTGCCAGCAGCCGGGGGGCAGGCTCCTACGAGCAGTACTTC.

This chain links TRBV6-2 or TRBV6-3 with TRBJ2-5; 10 positions match TRBD1. Near its end, the DNA agrees better with TRBJ2-7, so the J call may be wrong. CDR1 and CDR2 from the germline V gene are MNHEY and SVGEGT. This CDR3 comprises 16 residues. Here the CDR3 reads CASALNPGTGAYEQYF. CDR3 coding DNA: TGTGCCAGCGCCCTCAATCCCGGGACAGGGGCCTACGAGCAGTACTTC.

This chain joins TRBV30 and TRBJ2-3, with TRBD2 matching over 7 bases. The germline CDR1 and CDR2 sequences are GTSNPN and SVGIG (reference sequence). This CDR3 contains 15 residues. With V trimmed by 3 bases and J by 4 bases, 10 bases remained unmatched. The CDR3 is CAWSGSGAGPDTQYF. The CDR3 DNA follows: TGTGCCTGGAGCGGCAGCGGGGCCGGGCCAGATACGCAGTATTTT.

The chain has TRBV7-2 and TRBJ2-3; D might be TRBD1 or TRBD2, each matching 5 bases. The CDR3 is 15 amino acids. The V and J ends lost 4 bases and 7 bases respectively, with 18 bases between them. The germline CDR1 and CDR2 sequences are SGHTA and FQGNSA. The CDR3 DNA follows: TGTGCCAGCAGCTCGACCCTTGGGGGTTCTAATACGCAGTATTTT. Translating gives CASSSTLGGSNTQYF.

V usage is TRBV29-1 and J usage is TRBJ2-5; D is perhaps TRBD1 or TRBD2 (5 bases each). The CDR3 contains 13 residues. Germline assignment: CDR1 SQVTM and CDR2 ANQGSEA. The ends were cut back, 3 bases at V and 6 bases at J, with 14 bases in the middle. The CDR3, as DNA: TGCAGCGTTGAGGCAGGGCTCGGGAAGACCCAGTACTTC. Translated, it gives CSVEAGLGKTQYF.

V gene TRBV10-2 combines with J gene TRBJ2-5; possible D gene TRBD2, 5 bases. This CDR3 spans 12 amino acids. Trimming left V 3 bases short and J 5 bases short, with 7 bases between. The germline V gene has CDR1 WSHSY and CDR2 SAAADI. In nucleotides, the CDR3 is TGCGCCAGCAGTGATGGGGAGGAGACCCAGTACTTC. Residues: CASSDGEETQYF.

This clonotype was seen a handful of times. The rearrangement uses TRBV7-2 and TRBJ2-7; possibly TRBD2 for D (5 bases). In germline, CDR1 is SGHTA, CDR2 FQGNSA. V dropped 1 base and J dropped 7 bases, with 20 bases sitting between them. The length of the CDR3 is 16 residues. CDR3 sequence reads: CASSLGQRGPLVEQYF. CDR3 DNA sequence: TGTGCCAGCAGCTTAGGGCAGCGCGGGCCCTTGGTGGAGCAGTACTTC. Complete variable domain (other parts from reference TRBV7-2 and TRBJ2-7): GAGVSQSPSNKVTEKGKDVELRCDPISGHTALYWYRQSLGQGLEFLIYFQGNSAPDKSGLPSDRFSAERTGGSVSTLTIQRTQQEDSAVYLCASSLGQRGPLVEQYFGPGTRLTVT.

The rearrangement links TRBV18 to TRBJ2-5; D gene ambiguous. Trimming took off 5 bases at V and 11 bases at J, with 18 bases between the two ends. This CDR3 spans 13 amino acids. CDR1 is KGHSH, CDR2 LQKENI, per germline. CDR3 DNA: TGTGCCAGCTCATCGACGACCTACAATGAGCAGTACTTC. Its protein product is CASSSTTYNEQYF.

This clonotype was recorded a few times. The chain carries TRBV20-1 and TRBJ2-3; TRBD2 matches at 11 bases. V lost 5 bases, J lost 5 bases, and 9 bases stayed unmatched. The length of the CDR3 is 15 residues. Germline V lookup: CDR1 DFQATT, CDR2 SNEGSKA (reference sequence). The CDR3 DNA reads as TGCAGTGCTGAAAAACTAGCGGGAGTCAAAGATACGCAGTATTTT. Its translation is CSAEKLAGVKDTQYF.

The CDR3 here is CASSYSRQAASYEQYF. The CDR3 DNA sequence: TGTGCCAGCAGTTACTCGAGGCAGGCCGCCTCCTACGAGCAGTACTTC. The rearrangement links TRBV6-5 to TRBJ2-7; D uncertain. V was shortened by 0 bases and J by 0 bases, with 12 bases between the two germline ends. The CDR3 runs to 16 residues. CDR1 is MNHEY, CDR2 SVGAGI, per germline.

This clonotype was detected only a few times. The J gene is TRBJ2-7, the V gene TRBV21-1; the table gives TRBD1 as D, unverified against the DNA. TRBV21-1 is a listed pseudogene. This CDR3 contains 16 residues. CDR3 in DNA: TGTGCCAGCAGTTCCGTAGGGGGACTCACCTTGGGCGAGCAGTACTTC. It encodes CASSSVGGLTLGEQYF.

The chain uses TRBV12-3 or TRBV12-4 and TRBJ2-3, with 10 bases identical to TRBD2. Unmatched junction bases numbered 6, after V lost 5 bases and J lost 4 bases. There are 15 residues in the CDR3. CDR3 nucleotides: TGTGCCAGCAGTACGCTAGCGGGGGTGGCAGATACGCAGTATTTT. The encoded protein is CASSTLAGVADTQYF.

This chain joins TRBV4-1 and TRBJ1-1; tentatively, D is TRBD1 (5 bases). V lost 1 base and J lost 10, with 10 bases in between. Germline lookup yields CDR1 MGHRA and CDR2 YSYEKL. This CDR3 comprises 12 residues. CDR3 sequence (DNA): TGCGCCAGCAGCCAAGGGGGGTCTGCAGCTTTCTTT. Translating gives CASSQGGSAAFF.

The rearrangement uses TRBV10-3 and TRBJ2-1; TRBD2 matches 10 bases. J gave up 3 bases and V 3 bases, and 5 bases lay outside the gene matches. CDR1 ENHRY and CDR2 SYGVKD come from the germline V gene. CDR3 size: 16 residues. CDR3 in DNA: TGTGCCATCAGTGACGACGGGACTAGCGACTACAATGAGCAGTTCTTC. Translating it yields CAISDDGTSDYNEQFF.

The J gene is TRBJ1-4, the V gene TRBV10-3, with D perhaps TRBD1 (5 bases). Germline CDR1 reads ENHRY; CDR2 reads SYGVKD. This CDR3 has 15 residues. With 3 bases removed from V and 8 bases from J, the gap between germline ends came to 16 bases. The CDR3 reads CAISERQGRQEKLFF. Here the CDR3 DNA reads TGTGCCATCAGTGAAAGGCAGGGCCGACAAGAAAAACTGTTTTTT.

The chain joins TRBV20-1 to TRBJ2-1; 8 bases align to TRBD1. The CDR3 runs to 15 residues. Germline-derived CDR1 and CDR2 are DFQATT and SNEGSKA (reference sequence). V shed 3 bases and J 4 bases; nucleotides not matched to a gene: 8. The CDR3 reads CSASRTGRGYNEQFF. Written as DNA, the CDR3 is TGCAGTGCTAGCAGGACAGGGAGAGGGTACAATGAGCAGTTCTTC.

In DNA form, the CDR3 reads TGTGCCAGCTCAGCTAGGGGACAGGCTTACAATGAGCAGTTCTTC. This codes for CASSARGQAYNEQFF. This chain uses TRBV2 with TRBJ2-1, with 8 bases identical to TRBD1. The CDR3 runs to 15 residues. The ends lost 8 bases at V and 4 bases at J; junction bases unmatched: 10. Germline CDR1 SNHLY, CDR2 FYNNEI.

This clonotype showed up just a few times. The chain joins TRBV18 to TRBJ2-5; D gene uncertain. V was cut by 3 bases and J by 4 bases, with 9 bases left in between. The germline CDR1 and CDR2 sequences are KGHSH and LQKENI. This CDR3 comprises 13 residues. CDR3 coding DNA: TGTGCCAGCTCACCCGTCCAAAGAGAGACCCAGTACTTC. Protein product: CASSPVQRETQYF.

V gene TRBV5-8 combines with J gene TRBJ2-1; weak D call: TRBD2 (5 bases). Deletions cut 7 bases from V and 0 bases from J, with 14 bases between. There are 15 residues in the CDR3. CDR1 and CDR2 from the germline V gene are SGHTS and YDEGEE. CDR3 residues: CASGKTGISYNEQFF. The CDR3 coding sequence is TGTGCCAGCGGGAAAACGGGAATCTCCTACAATGAGCAGTTCTTC. The whole variable domain, remainder taken from reference TRBV5-8 and TRBJ2-1, is EAGVTQSPTHLIKTRGQQATLRCSPISGHTSVYWYQQALGLGLQFLLWYDEGEERNRGNFPPRFSGRQFPNYSSELNVNALELEDSALYLCASGKTGISYNEQFFGPGTRLTVL.

The chain combines TRBV25-1 with TRBJ2-2; 8 nucleotides line up with TRBD2. V lost 7 bases to trimming and J lost 4 bases; unmatched junction nucleotides: 8. CDR1 and CDR2 from the germline V gene are MGHDK and SYGVNS. This CDR3 region has 15 residues. The CDR3 bases are TGTGCCAGCAACAGCGGGAGTGGGGTCACCGGGGAGCTGTTTTTT. Protein sequence: CASNSGSGVTGELFF.